What follows are 31 T cell receptor beta chains derived from one specimen sequenced in a study of cytomegalovirus exposure and HLA in healthy donors. Vbeta (60) and Jbeta (13) primers were used in the PCR. Sequenced by immunoSEQ multiplex PCR; TCRdb stores in-frame clones only, minus some. The data show 95,000 to 150,000 clones, about 10% seen once. Sequenced input: PBMCs. Every receptor here comes from a young woman in good health and CMV-seropositive.

This clone turned up a few times. The rearrangement uses TRBV29-1 and TRBJ2-7; D unclear. This CDR3 has 13 amino acids. The V and J ends lost 4 bases and 5 bases respectively, with 15 bases between them. Germline CDR1 is SQVTM and CDR2 is ANQGSEA. As DNA, the CDR3 is TGCAGCGTTGGCCAGGTCCTCCTACACGAGCAGTACTTC. Its protein is CSVGQVLLHEQYF.

J is TRBJ2-2 and V is TRBV6-5; 7 nucleotides agree with TRBD2. Trimming removed 0 bases from V and 8 bases from J; junction bases left unmatched: 9. The CDR3 totals 16 residues. Germline values: CDR1 MNHEY, CDR2 SVGAGI. Here the CDR3 DNA reads TGTGCCAGCAGTTACTCGATCGGCGCGGGAGCTGGGGAGCTGTTTTTT. Translated: CASSYSIGAGAGELFF.

V gene TRBV6-5 combines with J gene TRBJ2-1, with D perhaps TRBD2 (5 bases). From germline, CDR1 is MNHEY and CDR2 SVGAGI. This CDR3 spans 15 amino acids. Trimming shortened V by 4 bases and J by 3 bases, and 13 bases separated the two germline ends. Here the CDR3 reads CASSSQDLYYNEQFF. CDR3 in DNA: TGTGCCAGCAGTTCTCAGGACTTGTACTACAATGAGCAGTTCTTC.

The gene calls are TRBV10-3 and TRBJ1-2; D is undetermined. The CDR3 covers 12 residues. Germline lookup yields CDR1 ENHRY and CDR2 SYGVKD. Trimming pared 8 bases from V and 2 bases from J, leaving 9 bases between. The CDR3 sequence: CAISALNYGYTF. The CDR3 coding sequence is TGTGCCATCTCAGCGCTAAACTATGGCTACACCTTC.

Concerning this clone itself: The germline gene is not matched at one end of the junction; a read error may be the cause. Within the sample, other DNA sequences also encode this same CDR3. The chain links TRBV9 to TRBJ2-1; the match to TRBD1 covers 9 bases. The CDR3 covers 15 residues. Germline values: CDR1 SGDLS, CDR2 YYNGEE. The CDR3 sequence: CASSGGQGRYNEQFF. CDR3 in DNA: TGTGCCAGTAGCGGCGGACAGGGGAGATACAATGAGCAGTTCTTC.

The J gene is TRBJ2-7, the V gene TRBV27; 9 nucleotides line up with TRBD1. The germline CDR1 and CDR2 sequences are MNHEY and SMNVEV (reference sequence). V shed 3 bases, J shed 3 bases, and the junction held 6 bases outside the gene matches. The CDR3 extends over 15 amino acids. The CDR3 spells CASSFVGTGFYEQYF. The CDR3 bases are TGTGCCAGCAGTTTTGTGGGGACAGGGTTCTACGAGCAGTACTTC.

The rearrangement links TRBV28 to TRBJ1-2, with 9 bases fitting TRBD1. V lost 7 bases to trimming and J lost 8 bases; unmatched junction nucleotides: 23. Germline lookup yields CDR1 MDHEN and CDR2 SYDVKM. This CDR3 spans 18 amino acids. The CDR3 nucleotides read TGTGCCAGCATCGCCGTGGAACCCGGGACAGGGCTCGAGAAAGGCTACACCTTC. Amino acids: CASIAVEPGTGLEKGYTF.

The chain couples TRBV27 to TRBJ2-1, with no clear D. Germline V gives CDR1 MNHEY, CDR2 SMNVEV (reference sequence). Trimming took off 6 bases at V and 0 bases at J, with 6 bases between the two ends. The CDR3 runs 13 residues. CDR3 residues: CASRLSSYNEQFF. Written as DNA, the CDR3 is TGTGCCAGCAGGTTGAGCTCCTACAATGAGCAGTTCTTC.

The rearrangement uses TRBV9 and TRBJ2-7, with 7 bases that match TRBD1. The CDR3 extends over 15 amino acids. The V gene's germline CDR1 is SGDLS and CDR2 YYNGEE. V shed 0 bases and J 3 bases; nucleotides not matched to a gene: 6. The CDR3 DNA sequence: TGTGCCAGCAGCGTAGGGACAGGAGATCACTACGAGCAGTACTTC. The encoded protein is CASSVGTGDHYEQYF.

V is TRBV10-3 and J is TRBJ2-3; 8 bases agree with TRBD2. J gave up 6 bases and V 4 bases, and 12 bases lay outside the gene matches. The CDR3 loop spans 16 amino acids. From germline, CDR1 is ENHRY and CDR2 SYGVKD. CDR3 amino acids: CAISGAGGPKSDTQYF. CDR3 nucleotides: TGTGCCATCAGTGGGGCGGGAGGCCCAAAAAGCGATACGCAGTATTTT.

This sequence joins TRBV2 and TRBJ1-2; no reliable D call. Germline CDR1 and CDR2: SNHLY and FYNNEI. The CDR3 contains 12 residues. V dropped 2 bases and J dropped 8 bases, with 9 bases sitting between them. CDR3 DNA: TGTGCCAGCAGTGAATACAGAATGGGCTACACCTTC. Translation: CASSEYRMGYTF.

The rearrangement links TRBV2 to TRBJ2-1, with 7 positions matching TRBD2. With V trimmed by 4 bases and J by 6 bases, 9 bases remained unmatched. The CDR3 runs to 15 residues. Germline V gives CDR1 SNHLY, CDR2 FYNNEI. CDR3 protein: CASSGTPLAGNEQFF. CDR3 sequence (DNA): TGTGCCAGCAGTGGGACCCCCTTAGCGGGCAATGAGCAGTTCTTC. Variable domain in full (rest from reference TRBV2 and TRBJ2-1): EPEVTQTPSHQVTQMGQEVILRCVPISNHLYFYWYRQILGQKVEFLVSFYNNEISEKSEIFDDQFSVERPDGSNFTLKIRSTKLEDSAMYFCASSGTPLAGNEQFFGPGTRLTVL.

This clone was recorded a few times. The rearrangement links TRBV11-3 to TRBJ1-2; D is ambiguous. Trimming shortened V by 4 bases and J by 8 bases, and 11 bases separated the two germline ends. This CDR3 region has 12 residues. Per germline, CDR1 SGHNT and CDR2 YENEEA. CDR3 protein: CASSSPGSGYTF. The CDR3 nucleotides read TGTGCCAGCAGCTCCCCGGGGTCCGGCTACACCTTC.

This clone has more than one count but fewer than ten. This sequence joins TRBV7-2 and TRBJ1-1; weak D call: TRBD1 (6 bases). CDR3 length equals 14 residues. Germline V CDR1 and CDR2: SGHTA, FQGNSA. Trimming left V 5 bases short and J 4 bases short, with 14 bases between. DNA of the CDR3: TGTGCCAGCAGCCTATTCCAGGGGAGCACTGAAGCTTTCTTT. Residues: CASSLFQGSTEAFF.

This clone has just a few counts. V is TRBV7-2 and J is TRBJ1-2; 9 bases agree with TRBD1. This CDR3 has 13 amino acids. J lost 8 bases, V lost 6 bases, and 7 bases had no gene match. Germline V gives CDR1 SGHTA, CDR2 FQGNSA. The CDR3 loop reads CASRFTGGVGYTF. CDR3 nucleotides: TGTGCCAGCAGATTTACAGGGGGCGTGGGCTACACCTTC.

The chain is built from TRBV7-9 and TRBJ1-5, with 7 bases lining up with TRBD1. Germline CDR1 SEHNR, CDR2 FQNEAQ (reference sequence). This CDR3 is built from 15 residues. V lost 3 bases, J lost 4 bases, and 6 bases stayed unmatched. The CDR3 here is CASSLGTVLNQPQHF. The CDR3 DNA reads TGTGCCAGCAGCTTGGGGACAGTCCTAAATCAGCCCCAGCATTTT.

The chain employs TRBV19 and TRBJ1-1, with D tentatively TRBD1 (6 bases). Germline assignment: CDR1 LNHDA and CDR2 SQIVND (reference sequence). Trimming left V 6 bases short and J 1 base short, with 9 bases between. CDR3 size: 13 residues. The CDR3 is CASSTGSNTEAFF. The CDR3 nucleotides are TGTGCCAGTAGCACAGGGTCGAACACTGAAGCTTTCTTT.

This clone was seen a few times. This chain joins TRBV19 and TRBJ1-5, with no clear D. Germline V gives CDR1 LNHDA, CDR2 SQIVND (reference sequence). This CDR3 is built from 12 residues. The V gene lost 3 bases and the J gene lost 10 bases, with 10 bases spanning the gap. The CDR3 spells CASSIAKRPQHF. The DNA of the CDR3 is TGTGCCAGTAGTATTGCCAAGCGCCCCCAGCATTTT.

This clone was counted only a few times. The DNA of the CDR3 is TGTGCCAGTAGTTCACTAGCGGGCAACAATGAGCAGTTCTTC. It translates to CASSSLAGNNEQFF. J is TRBJ2-1 and V is TRBV19, with 9 nucleotides matching TRBD2. From germline, CDR1 is LNHDA and CDR2 SQIVND (reference sequence). Trimming took 5 bases from V and 5 from J; bases not matched to a gene: 4. This CDR3 is 14 amino acids long.

V is TRBV27 and J is TRBJ1-2; unclear D gene. The CDR3 is 14 amino acids. Per germline, CDR1 MNHEY and CDR2 SMNVEV (reference sequence). V was clipped by 3 bases and J by 7 bases, with 15 bases between them. In nucleotides, the CDR3 is TGTGCCAGCAGTTTTGTGGGTCTCGGGTCTGGCTACACCTTC. Translated: CASSFVGLGSGYTF.

This clone has only a few counts. The chain employs TRBV6-1 and TRBJ1-2; TRBD1 matches 8 bases. This CDR3 has 14 amino acids. CDR1 is MNHNS and CDR2 is SASEGT in the germline V gene. V lost 6 bases, J lost 4 bases, and 7 bases stayed unmatched. The chain's CDR3 is CASRMEGTGYGYTF. The DNA of the CDR3 is TGTGCCAGCAGAATGGAAGGGACAGGCTATGGCTACACCTTC.

The chain employs TRBV20-1 and TRBJ2-1, with unresolved D. The CDR3 covers 11 residues. V lost 3 bases and J lost 10, with 10 bases in between. Germline V gene lookup returns CDR1 DFQATT and CDR2 SNEGSKA (reference sequence). DNA for the CDR3: TGCAGTGCTAGTCAGGCCTTCGAGCAGTTCTTC. Its protein product is CSASQAFEQFF.

This clone was seen more than once but under ten times. The same CDR3 arises from other DNA sequences in this sample as well. The J gene is TRBJ2-7, the V gene TRBV6-5; 13 bases align to TRBD2. There are 15 residues in the CDR3. Germline V CDR1 and CDR2: MNHEY, SVGAGI. V lost 5 bases, J lost 6 bases, and 7 bases stayed unmatched. The CDR3 here is CASSRGLAGVSEQYF. The CDR3 bases are TGTGCCAGCAGTCGCGGACTAGCGGGAGTCTCCGAGCAGTACTTC.

This clone was detected only a few times. This rearrangement joins TRBV27 to TRBJ2-5, with 10 bases identical to TRBD2. Looked up from germline, CDR1 is MNHEY and CDR2 is SMNVEV (reference sequence). Trimming took 5 bases from V and 5 from J; bases not matched to a gene: 5. There are 14 residues in the CDR3. The CDR3 nucleotides are TGTGCCAGCAGTCTAGCGGGAGATCGGGAGACCCAGTACTTC. Residues: CASSLAGDRETQYF.

Concerning this clone itself: This specimen includes other DNA sequences encoding the same CDR3. CDR3 bases: TGTGCCAGCAGCGTAGGGCTAGCGGACACAGATACGCAGTATTTT. This sequence encodes CASSVGLADTDTQYF. The V and J genes are TRBV9 and TRBJ2-3; 7 bases match TRBD2. The CDR3 runs to 15 residues. Germline V CDR1 and CDR2: SGDLS, YYNGEE. Trimming removed 0 bases from V and 2 bases from J; junction bases left unmatched: 3.

The J gene is TRBJ2-5, the V gene TRBV6-1; maybe TRBD1 (5 bases). The J call is doubtful: the DNA matches TRBJ2-7 better. Germline CDR1 reads MNHNS; CDR2 reads SASEGT. The CDR3 is 13 amino acids. The CDR3 DNA sequence: TGTGCCAGCAGTGTGGACATTTTCTACGAGCAGTACTTC. Residues: CASSVDIFYEQYF.

This clone was counted only a few times. The chain couples TRBV5-4 to TRBJ1-1; D is possibly TRBD1 (6 bases). Germline-derived CDR1 and CDR2 are SGHNT and YYREEE (reference sequence). Trimming took off 4 bases at V and 0 bases at J, with 13 bases between the two ends. The CDR3 sequence is 15 residues long. The DNA of the CDR3 is TGTGCCAGCAGCCAAGGGGGTGCGATGAACACTGAAGCTTTCTTT. Encoded protein: CASSQGGAMNTEAFF.

The rearrangement uses TRBV5-6 and TRBJ1-2, with 11 nucleotides matching TRBD1. V lost 2 bases to trimming and J lost 6 bases; unmatched junction nucleotides: 3. The CDR3 is 14 residues long. Germline V lookup: CDR1 SGHDT, CDR2 YYEEEE. The CDR3 is CASSFGQGAHGYTF. CDR3 nucleotide sequence: TGTGCCAGCAGCTTCGGACAGGGGGCGCATGGCTACACCTTC. Complete variable domain (other parts from reference TRBV5-6 and TRBJ1-2): DAGVTQSPTHLIKTRGQQVTLRCSPKSGHDTVSWYQQALGQGPQFIFQYYEEEERQRGNFPDRFSGHQFPNYSSELNVNALLLGDSALYLCASSFGQGAHGYTFGSGTRLTVV.

DNA for the CDR3: TGTGCCAGCAGGCCAGGGTCCTACAATGAGCAGTTCTTC. As protein: CASRPGSYNEQFF. V gene TRBV6-6 combines with J gene TRBJ2-1; possibly TRBD1 for D (5 bases). V was clipped by 6 bases and J by 1 base, with 7 bases between them. The germline V gene has CDR1 MNHNY and CDR2 SVGAGI (reference sequence). The CDR3 covers 13 residues.

This clone was counted a few times. The chain recombines TRBV6-1 with TRBJ1-5; no definite D call. The CDR3 loop spans 12 amino acids. V was shortened by 6 bases and J by 2 bases, with 5 bases between the two germline ends. The germline gives CDR1 MNHNS, CDR2 SASEGT. The CDR3 nucleotides are TGTGCCAGCAGCCGTGGCAATCAGCCCCAGCATTTT. Encoded protein: CASSRGNQPQHF.

This chain joins TRBV5-4 and TRBJ2-5; a possible D gene is TRBD1 (6 bases). V was trimmed by 4 bases and J by 1 base, leaving 11 bases between them. The CDR3 extends over 14 amino acids. Germline CDR1 and CDR2: SGHNT and YYREEE (reference sequence). The CDR3 sequence is CASSIRTAQETQYF. The CDR3 DNA reads TGTGCCAGCAGCATTAGGACAGCCCAAGAGACCCAGTACTTC.